This T cell receptor (beta chain) was identified in a study of T cell responses to AZD1222 COVID-19 vaccine. General study findings and limits: Spike-specific TCR repertoires showed rising breadth and depth after two AZD1222 doses.

TCRdb's table, derived via immunoSEQ multiplex PCR, lists solely in-frame clones and lacks some. The table has roughly 150,000 clones, approximately 94% seen once; the top ten hold approximately 5.5%. Pooled samples include second doses given at about 4 or 12 weeks. Points on this clone: Its antigen is not identified.

The source is an adult who received the AZD1222 COVID-19 vaccine. The starting material was peripheral blood, obtained 28 days after the second AZD1222 dose.

The CDR3 spells CASSQDWARDTQYF. The CDR3 nucleotides read TGTGCCAGCAGCCAAGATTGGGCCAGAGATACGCAGTATTTT. The chain employs TRBV14 and TRBJ2-3; D ambiguous. The CDR3 spans 14 residues. Germline CDR1 is SGHDN and CDR2 is FVKESK. The V end lost 0 bases, the J end lost 5 bases, and 9 bases lay between the germline ends.